The clone carrying this T cell receptor (beta chain) was found a few times. The antigen remains undetermined. Next came a second PCR, run for 7 to 11 cycles, which used a sample-barcoded 5' primer along with a J-beta primer mix. TCRdb re-called the 5' RACE reads through MiXCR, storing one row per CDR3 protein. The table has fewer than 600,000 distinct CDR3 sequences, about 26% seen once. This record belongs to a study of blood T cells in healthy people across ages. Regarding the study as a whole: Significant beta diversity loss was already apparent by age approximately 42, declining roughly linearly. Estimated diversity that came from one million T cells was considered an underestimate.

Germline V lookup: CDR1 MDHEN, CDR2 SYDVKM. The CDR3 has 16 residues. V shed 6 bases, J shed 3 bases, and the junction held 9 bases outside the gene matches. These sequences were also reported in another study, on T cells of mothers and their children.

The specimen sequenced was blood. This sequence joins TRBV28 and TRBJ2-1, with 9 bases fitting TRBD2. The source of this sequence is a boy aged 2-15 years in good health. The CDR3 DNA is TGTGCCAGCAGGACCCAGGGGCGGGGGGGCTACAATGAGCAGTTCTTC. It yields the protein CASRTQGRGGYNEQFF.